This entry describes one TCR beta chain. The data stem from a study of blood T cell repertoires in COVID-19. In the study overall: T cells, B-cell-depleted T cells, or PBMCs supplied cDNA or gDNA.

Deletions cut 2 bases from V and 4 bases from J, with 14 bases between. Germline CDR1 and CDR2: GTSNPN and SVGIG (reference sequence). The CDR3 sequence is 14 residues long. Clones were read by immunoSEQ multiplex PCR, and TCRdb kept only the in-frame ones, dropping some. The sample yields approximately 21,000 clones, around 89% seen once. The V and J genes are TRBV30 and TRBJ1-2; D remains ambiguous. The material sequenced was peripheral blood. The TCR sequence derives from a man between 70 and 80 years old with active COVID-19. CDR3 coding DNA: TGTGCCTGGAGTTCTCGTGGAGGGCTCTATGGCTACACCTTC. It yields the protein CAWSSRGGLYGYTF.